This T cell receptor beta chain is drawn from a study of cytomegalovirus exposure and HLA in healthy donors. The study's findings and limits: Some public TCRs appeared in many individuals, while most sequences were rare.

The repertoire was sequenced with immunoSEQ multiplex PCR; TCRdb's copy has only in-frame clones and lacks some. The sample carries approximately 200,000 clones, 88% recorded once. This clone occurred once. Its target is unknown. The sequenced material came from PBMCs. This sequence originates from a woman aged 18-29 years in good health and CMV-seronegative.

The CDR3 spells CASSRGPIDTDTQYF. CDR3 coding DNA: TGTGCCAGCAGCAGGGGGCCGATCGACACAGATACGCAGTATTTT. The gene calls are TRBV7-9 and TRBJ2-3, with TRBD1 matching over 7 bases. Germline CDR1 reads SEHNR; CDR2 reads FQNEAQ (reference sequence). The CDR3 totals 15 residues. V dropped 5 bases and J dropped 2; count of bases not matched to a gene: 7.